Here is one T cell receptor beta chain with its context. Its antigen is unknown. The data belong to a study of cytomegalovirus exposure and HLA in healthy donors. General study findings and limits: The study put 150 or so TCR beta chains on its list as cytomegalovirus-associated. In vitro checks showed that three CMV-associated chains really do target CMV antigens.

Produced via immunoSEQ multiplex PCR; TCRdb's table is partial and in-frame only. The sample holds some 180,000 clones, about nine tenths seen once. The CDR3 is made up of 17 amino acids. The ends were cut back, 5 bases at V and 8 bases at J, with 27 bases in the middle. The germline CDR1 and CDR2 sequences are MNHEY and SMNVEV (reference sequence). The sequence came from a man in his thirties or forties in good health and CMV-seropositive. The sequencing sample was made of PBMCs. The rearrangement links TRBV27 to TRBJ1-2, with D maybe TRBD1 (6 bases). The CDR3 here is CASSPAYDRLDLGGYTF. The CDR3, as DNA: TGTGCCAGCAGTCCTGCATATGACAGGTTAGACTTGGGCGGCTACACCTTC.